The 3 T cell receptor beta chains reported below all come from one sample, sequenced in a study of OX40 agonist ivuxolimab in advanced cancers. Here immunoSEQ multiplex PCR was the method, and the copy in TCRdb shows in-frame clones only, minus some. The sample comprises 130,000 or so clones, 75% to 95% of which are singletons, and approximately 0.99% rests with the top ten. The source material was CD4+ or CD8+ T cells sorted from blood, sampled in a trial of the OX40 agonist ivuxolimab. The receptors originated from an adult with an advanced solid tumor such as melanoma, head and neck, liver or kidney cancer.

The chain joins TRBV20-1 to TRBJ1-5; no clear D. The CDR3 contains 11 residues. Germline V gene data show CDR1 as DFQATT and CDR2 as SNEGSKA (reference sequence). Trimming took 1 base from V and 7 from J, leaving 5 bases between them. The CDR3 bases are TGCAGTGCTAGAGGGGTGCAGCCCCAGCATTTT. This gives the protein CSARGVQPQHF.

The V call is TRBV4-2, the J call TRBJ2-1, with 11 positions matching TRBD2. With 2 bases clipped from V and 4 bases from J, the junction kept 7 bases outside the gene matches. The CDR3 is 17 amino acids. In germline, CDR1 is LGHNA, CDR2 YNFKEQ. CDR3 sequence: CASSQLMTSGMYNEQFF. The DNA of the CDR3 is TGTGCCAGCAGCCAATTAATGACTAGCGGGATGTACAATGAGCAGTTCTTC.

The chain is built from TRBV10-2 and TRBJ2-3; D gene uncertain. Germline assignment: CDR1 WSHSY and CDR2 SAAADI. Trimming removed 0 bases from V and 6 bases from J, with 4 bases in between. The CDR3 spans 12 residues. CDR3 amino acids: CASSESSDTQYF. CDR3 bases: TGCGCCAGCAGTGAGTCGTCGGATACGCAGTATTTT.